Below are 27 T cell receptor beta chains sequenced from a single sample in a study of early T cells in non-severe SARS-CoV-2 infection. TCRdb passed the 5' RACE reads through MiXCR, listing each CDR3 protein once. The table includes fewer than 70,000 distinct CDR3 sequences, about 4.6% detected once. The specimen comprised whole blood, sampled at baseline. These receptors came from an adult who was a healthcare worker with PCR-confirmed SARS-CoV-2 infection or an uninfected control (not recorded which). The donor label of this sample is uncertain.

This clonotype was recorded many times. This chain links TRBV28 with TRBJ1-1, with D possibly TRBD1 on 6 matching bases. V lost 8 bases to trimming and J lost 7 bases, with 17 bases between them. The germline CDR1 and CDR2 sequences are MDHEN and SYDVKM. This CDR3 comprises 13 residues. CDR3 nucleotides: TGTGCCAGCGAGTTTAGGGGGGCTAATGAAGCTTTCTTT. Its translation is CASEFRGANEAFF.

This clonotype was detected many times. The chain carries TRBV6-5 and TRBJ2-5; a possible D gene is TRBD2 (7 bases). The CDR3 consists of 16 residues. Looked up from germline, CDR1 is MNHEY and CDR2 is SVGAGI. V lost 2 bases and J lost 7, with 20 bases in between. The CDR3 DNA reads as TGTGCCAGCAGTTACGAGGGGGGGCCGGGGCCAGCGACCCAGTACTTC. It specifies CASSYEGGPGPATQYF.

This clonotype was counted ten times or more. The rearrangement links TRBV30 to TRBJ2-7; D is uncertain. The V end was cut by 1 base, the J end by 3 bases, with 4 bases between. This CDR3 region has 11 residues. CDR1 and CDR2 from the germline V gene are GTSNPN and SVGIG (reference sequence). The CDR3, as DNA: TGTGCCTGGAGTGCGATCTACGAGCAGTACTTC. It is translated as CAWSAIYEQYF.

The chain couples TRBV12-3 or TRBV12-4 to TRBJ2-3, with D hard to call. The CDR3 has 14 residues. Trimming pared 6 bases from V and 5 bases from J, leaving 15 bases between. As DNA, the CDR3 is TGTGCCAGCAGGTCGGAACCAGTCCTAGATACGCAGTATTTT. Protein: CASRSEPVLDTQYF.

This clonotype has a handful of counts. The rearrangement uses TRBV6-4 and TRBJ1-6; no clear D gene. V shed 1 base and J shed 7 bases, with 5 bases lying between them. The CDR3 loop spans 13 amino acids. CDR1 and CDR2 from the germline V gene are MRHNA and SNTAGT. The CDR3, as DNA: TGTGCCAGCAGTGACTATACCAATTCACCCCTCCACTTT. This translates into CASSDYTNSPLHF.

The CDR3 DNA is TGTGCCAGCAGTTTGGTTGGGACAGGGCTATCCCTAGCCAAAAACATTCAGTACTTC. It translates to CASSLVGTGLSLAKNIQYF. This chain joins TRBV12-3 or TRBV12-4 and TRBJ2-4; 9 bases fit TRBD1. V shed 3 bases and J 0 bases; nucleotides not matched to a gene: 12. This CDR3 region has 19 residues.

This clonotype was seen many times. The chain carries TRBV12-3 or TRBV12-4 and TRBJ2-1, with D possibly being TRBD1 (7 bases). Trimming pared 7 bases from V and 0 bases from J, leaving 13 bases between. The CDR3 consists of 15 residues. The CDR3 region has the DNA TGTGCCAGCACCCAGCAGGGGGGCTCCTACAATGAGCAGTTCTTC. Its protein is CASTQQGGSYNEQFF.

In this sample, this clonotype turned up many times. This chain uses TRBV27 with TRBJ1-5; D is unresolved. CDR3 length: 13 amino acids. The V and J ends lost 8 bases and 6 bases respectively, with 14 bases between them. Germline assignment: CDR1 MNHEY and CDR2 SMNVEV (reference sequence). CDR3 protein: CASRSYVSQPQHF. DNA for the CDR3: TGTGCCAGCCGGTCTTACGTTTCTCAGCCCCAGCATTTT.

This clonotype showed up many times. The rearrangement links TRBV6-5 to TRBJ1-1, with D perhaps matching TRBD1 (6 bases). This CDR3 region has 12 residues. Germline-derived CDR1 and CDR2 are MNHEY and SVGAGI. With 8 bases removed from V and 4 bases from J, the gap between germline ends came to 11 bases. Written as DNA, the CDR3 is TGTGCCAGCGGTGGGGGGGCCACTGAAGCTTTCTTT. This translates into CASGGGATEAFF.

Comments on this clonotype: A much larger clonotype is one base distant, so this may be a read error. The conserved final phenylalanine or tryptophan is absent from the CDR3, which likely points to a read error. The chain recombines TRBV15 with TRBJ1-1; D is uncertain. Germline V gene data show CDR1 as LNHNV and CDR2 as YYDKDF (reference sequence). Between the trimmed V and J ends, which lost 1 base and 1 base, there was a span of 4 bases. This CDR3 is built from 13 residues. In DNA form, the CDR3 reads TGTGCCACCAGCAGAGCTCCGAACACTGAAGCTTTCATT. Protein product: CATSRAPNTEAFI.

This clonotype was seen ten or more times. The rearrangement links TRBV20-1 to TRBJ2-5; D is ambiguous. The germline V and J ends were trimmed by 1 base and 2 bases, with 8 bases remaining between them. Germline-derived CDR1 and CDR2 are DFQATT and SNEGSKA (reference sequence). The CDR3 is made up of 13 amino acids. The CDR3 loop reads CSARGARQETQYF. CDR3 sequence (DNA): TGCAGTGCTAGAGGAGCACGACAAGAGACCCAGTACTTC.

This clonotype was seen many times. This sequence joins TRBV6-4 and TRBJ2-5; 7 bases fit TRBD2. Trimming cost V 3 bases and J 4 bases; bases outside gene matches: 11. This CDR3 has 16 residues. In germline, CDR1 is MRHNA, CDR2 SNTAGT. CDR3 sequence: CASSELAGGGGETQYF. The CDR3 nucleotides read TGTGCCAGCAGTGAGTTGGCGGGCGGCGGGGGAGAGACCCAGTACTTC.

Remarks on this clonotype: Since a much larger clone is just one base distant, this may be a read error. V gene TRBV11-2 combines with J gene TRBJ2-7; D is uncertain. Germline V gives CDR1 SGHAT, CDR2 FQNNGV. This CDR3 has 13 amino acids. V was shortened by 1 base and J by 7 bases, with 11 bases between the two germline ends. CDR3 loop: CASSLATSREQYF. CDR3 nucleotides: TGTGCCAGCAGCTTAGCCACTTCACGGGAGCAGTACTTC.

This clonotype was counted at least ten times. In DNA form, the CDR3 reads TGCAGCGTTGAAGGGCTACGGTTTTATGGCTACACCTTC. Its translation is CSVEGLRFYGYTF. The chain uses TRBV29-1 and TRBJ1-2; D gene ambiguous. Germline CDR1 SQVTM, CDR2 ANQGSEA. This CDR3 spans 13 amino acids. Trimming removed 1 base at V and 5 bases at J, with 11 bases between.

This clonotype was seen ten or more times. The rearrangement links TRBV29-1 to TRBJ2-7; 11 bases agree with TRBD1. In germline, CDR1 is SQVTM, CDR2 ANQGSEA. This CDR3 is 14 amino acids long. V lost 6 bases, J lost 5 bases, and 9 bases stayed unmatched. The CDR3: CSVSSGTGGNEQYF. For the CDR3, the DNA is TGCAGCGTCTCCTCAGGGACAGGGGGAAACGAGCAGTACTTC.

This rearrangement joins TRBV7-9 to TRBJ1-1, with 8 nucleotides matching TRBD1. This CDR3 is 15 amino acids long. J lost 1 base, V lost 6 bases, and 7 bases had no gene match. Per germline, CDR1 SEHNR and CDR2 FQNEAQ (reference sequence). The CDR3 bases are TGTGCCAGCAGTTCAACCGACAGGGGGAACACTGAAGCTTTCTTT. The encoded protein is CASSSTDRGNTEAFF.

This clonotype has a handful of counts. This chain uses TRBV6-5 with TRBJ1-2; possible D gene TRBD1, 6 bases. There are 14 residues in the CDR3. The germline V gene encodes CDR1 MNHEY and CDR2 SVGAGI. V was cut by 8 bases and J by 1 base, with 14 bases left in between. CDR3 in DNA: TGTGCCAGCGGGACGGGGACACTTAACTATGGCTACACCTTC. Translating gives CASGTGTLNYGYTF.

This clonotype was counted only a few times. The chain couples TRBV29-1 to TRBJ2-4; the match to TRBD1 covers 8 bases. The ends lost 5 bases at V and 3 bases at J; junction bases unmatched: 3. This CDR3 comprises 13 residues. CDR1 is SQVTM and CDR2 is ANQGSEA in the germline V gene. CDR3 nucleotide sequence: TGCAGCGTTCCCGGGACAGGCAAAAACATTCAGTACTTC. Its translation is CSVPGTGKNIQYF.

This clonotype was seen a handful of times. The chain employs TRBV27 and TRBJ1-2, with 8 bases matching TRBD1. The CDR3 spans 14 residues. Germline trimming cut 7 bases from V and 5 bases from J; bases unmatched to any gene: 9. Germline V CDR1 and CDR2: MNHEY, SMNVEV (reference sequence). The CDR3 DNA follows: TGTGCCAGCACCTCACGTGACAGGGGTTATGGCTACACCTTC. Its translation is CASTSRDRGYGYTF.

This clonotype has at least ten counts. The V gene is TRBV12-3 or TRBV12-4, the J gene TRBJ2-5; 10 bases match TRBD1. CDR3 length: 15 residues. V was clipped by 7 bases and J by 5 bases; unmatched bases: 10. The CDR3 is CASNPTTGQGETQYF. CDR3 in DNA: TGTGCCAGCAACCCGACCACGGGACAGGGGGAGACCCAGTACTTC.

This clonotype has just a few counts. The chain combines TRBV5-6 with TRBJ1-1; D may be TRBD1 (6 bases). Trimming shortened V by 1 base and J by 4 bases, and 23 bases separated the two germline ends. This CDR3 region has 18 residues. Germline CDR1 reads SGHDT; CDR2 reads YYEEEE. Here the CDR3 reads CASSLIRNRATIGTEAFF. The CDR3, as DNA: TGTGCCAGCAGCTTGATAAGAAACAGGGCAACCATAGGCACTGAAGCTTTCTTT. Full variable domain (rest looked up from reference TRBV5-6 and TRBJ1-1): DAGVTQSPTHLIKTRGQQVTLRCSPKSGHDTVSWYQQALGQGPQFIFQYYEEEERQRGNFPDRFSGHQFPNYSSELNVNALLLGDSALYLCASSLIRNRATIGTEAFFGQGTRLTVV.

V usage is TRBV12-3 or TRBV12-4 and J usage is TRBJ1-2, with D possibly matching TRBD1 (6 bases). The V gene lost 6 bases and the J gene lost 1 base, with 12 bases spanning the gap. This CDR3 contains 14 residues. CDR3 DNA: TGTGCCAGCAGGGGGACATCGTTTAACTATGGCTACACCTTC. The encoded protein is CASRGTSFNYGYTF.

J is TRBJ2-7 and V is TRBV5-1; 9 bases line up with TRBD2. Losses at the gene ends were 4 bases for V and 13 bases for J; bases not matched to a gene: 15. CDR1 and CDR2 from the germline V gene are SGHRS and YFSETQ. This CDR3 region has 14 residues. The DNA of the CDR3 is TGCGCCAGCAGCCCCGGGCTAGCGGGGCCCTTCGTATACTTC. This gives the protein CASSPGLAGPFVYF.

The table lists this clonotype with many counts. The chain uses TRBV11-2 and TRBJ2-3; TRBD1 aligns across 9 bases. The CDR3 spans 14 residues. V lost 4 bases, J lost 4 bases, and 3 bases stayed unmatched. Looked up from germline, CDR1 is SGHAT and CDR2 is FQNNGV. The CDR3 loop reads CASSSGTGSDTQYF. As DNA, the CDR3 is TGTGCCAGCAGCTCCGGGACAGGGTCAGATACGCAGTATTTT.

This chain uses TRBV10-3 with TRBJ1-1; D gene unclear. Germline CDR1 is ENHRY and CDR2 is SYGVKD. The CDR3 has 15 amino acids. V was shortened by 2 bases and J by 1 base, with 11 bases between the two germline ends. The CDR3 protein is CAISEMKGWNTEAFF. CDR3 bases: TGTGCCATCAGTGAGATGAAAGGGTGGAACACTGAAGCTTTCTTT.

This clonotype was picked up many times. CDR3 residues: CASSQVPGTSGNTIYF. The CDR3 DNA follows: TGCGCCAGCAGCCAAGTCCCGGGAACCTCTGGAAACACCATATATTTT. The chain uses TRBV4-3 and TRBJ1-3; no clear D. Germline V gene sequence: CDR1 LGHNA, CDR2 YSLEER. The CDR3 consists of 16 residues. Trimming pared 1 base from V and 0 bases from J, leaving 10 bases between.

This clonotype was observed a few times. The CDR3 here is CASSVYRDRGAVSPLHF. The CDR3 region has the DNA TGTGCCAGCAGTGTTTACCGGGACAGGGGTGCCGTTTCACCCCTCCACTTT. The gene calls are TRBV2 and TRBJ1-6, with 10 bases fitting TRBD1. The CDR3 extends over 17 amino acids. V lost 4 bases and J lost 9; bases outside the gene matches: 12. CDR1 and CDR2 from the germline V gene are SNHLY and FYNNEI. Drawing the rest from reference TRBV2 and TRBJ1-6, the complete variable domain is EPEVTQTPSHQVTQMGQEVILRCVPISNHLYFYWYRQILGQKVEFLVSFYNNEISEKSEIFDDQFSVERPDGSNFTLKIRSTKLEDSAMYFCASSVYRDRGAVSPLHFGNGTRLTVT.